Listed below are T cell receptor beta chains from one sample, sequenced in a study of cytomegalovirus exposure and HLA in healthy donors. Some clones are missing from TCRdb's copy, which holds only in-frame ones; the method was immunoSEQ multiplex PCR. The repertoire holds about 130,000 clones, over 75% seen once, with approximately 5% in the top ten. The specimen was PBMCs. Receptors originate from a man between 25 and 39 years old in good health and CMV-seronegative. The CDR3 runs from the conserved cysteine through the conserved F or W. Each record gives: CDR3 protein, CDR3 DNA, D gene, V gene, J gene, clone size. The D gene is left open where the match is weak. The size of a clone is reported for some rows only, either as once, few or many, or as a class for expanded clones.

CASSLAAGKETQYF	TGCGCCAGCAGCTTGGCGGCAGGCAAAGAGACCCAGTACTTC	.	TRBV5-1	TRBJ2-5	.
CASSVYRDTPSWSYNEQFF	TGTGCCAGCAGCGTATATCGGGATACACCGTCTTGGTCCTACAATGAGCAGTTCTTC	.	TRBV9	TRBJ2-1	.
CASSSDSLSGNTIYF	TGTGCCAGCAGCTCCGACAGCCTCTCTGGAAACACCATATATTTT	.	TRBV7-2	TRBJ1-3	.
CASSYPGQGNTEAFF	TGTGCCAGCAGTTACCCGGGACAGGGAAATACTGAAGCTTTCTTT	TRBD1	TRBV6-5	TRBJ1-1	few
CAIRDSGTDTGELFF	TGTGCCATCAGGGATAGCGGGACCGACACCGGGGAGCTGTTTTTT	TRBD2	TRBV10-3	TRBJ2-2	.
CASSPLGAASKNIQYF	TGTGCCAGCAGCCCTCTAGGGGCCGCGAGCAAAAACATTCAGTACTTC	.	TRBV27	TRBJ2-4	.
CASTRGDTEAFF	TGTGCCAGCACCCGGGGTGACACTGAAGCTTTCTTT	.	TRBV6-5	TRBJ1-1	.
CASSLRDSTGELFF	TGTGCCAGCAGCTTGCGGGACTCGACCGGGGAGCTGTTTTTT	.	TRBV5-6	TRBJ2-2	.
CATVRAYNSPLHF	TGTGCCACGGTACGGGCCTATAATTCACCCCTCCACTTT	.	TRBV15	TRBJ1-6	.
CSVVAGTGAHQPQHF	TGCAGCGTTGTTGCCGGGACAGGGGCCCATCAGCCCCAGCATTTT	TRBD1	TRBV29-1	TRBJ1-5	.
CSATQGETQYF	TGCAGTGCTACACAGGGAGAGACCCAGTACTTC	.	TRBV20-1	TRBJ2-5	.
CASSDGRPRGTEAFF	TGTGCCAGCAGCGACGGGAGGCCTCGAGGGACTGAAGCTTTCTTT	.	TRBV9	TRBJ1-1	.
CASSLGTSAKGPYNEQFF	TGTGCCAGCAGTTTAGGGACTAGCGCTAAGGGGCCCTACAATGAGCAGTTCTTC	TRBD2	TRBV28	TRBJ2-1	.
CASSEYGRNTDTQYF	TGTGCCAGCAGTGAATATGGGCGAAATACAGATACGCAGTATTTT	.	TRBV25-1	TRBJ2-3	.
CASSQPEGSTDTQYF	TGTGCCAGCAGCCAACCGGAGGGGAGCACAGATACGCAGTATTTT	.	TRBV7-9	TRBJ2-3	few
CASSWGTGGNTEAFF	TGTGCCAGCAGCTGGGGGACAGGGGGAAACACTGAAGCTTTCTTT	TRBD1	TRBV7-2	TRBJ1-1	few
CASSPGQRELFF	TGTGCCAGCAGCCCAGGACAGAGGGAGCTGTTTTTT	.	TRBV6-5	TRBJ2-2	.
CASSPGGANQETQYF	TGTGCCAGCAGCCCCGGGGGGGCTAACCAAGAGACCCAGTACTTC	TRBD2	TRBV5-4	TRBJ2-5	.
CASSHPTGAASYEQYF	TGTGCCAGCAGTCACCCGACTGGGGCAGCCTCCTACGAGCAGTACTTC	.	TRBV28	TRBJ2-7	.
CASSIRDRGYTQPQHF	TGTGCCAGTAGTATTAGGGACAGGGGGTATACCCAGCCCCAGCATTTT	TRBD1	TRBV19	TRBJ1-5	.
CAIQTDLNTEAFF	TGTGCCATCCAGACAGATTTGAACACTGAAGCTTTCTTT	.	TRBV15	TRBJ1-1	.
CASSPREAISYNEQFF	TGTGCCAGCTCACCACGGGAGGCGATCTCCTACAATGAGCAGTTCTTC	.	TRBV18	TRBJ2-1	few
CAISLSGDQPQHF	TGTGCCATCAGCCTATCAGGGGATCAGCCCCAGCATTTT	.	TRBV10-3	TRBJ1-5	.
CASGTDSPLHF	TGTGCCAGCGGGACTGATTCACCCCTCCACTTT	.	TRBV6-5	TRBJ1-6	once
CANSETGPYNEQFF	TGTGCCAACTCAGAGACAGGGCCATACAATGAGCAGTTCTTC	TRBD1	TRBV7-4	TRBJ2-1	.
CASSRVSYGYTF	TGTGCCAGCAGCCGTGTCAGCTATGGCTACACCTTC	.	TRBV28	TRBJ1-2	.
CASSDEIVAKNIQYF	TGTGCCAGCAGTGACGAGATAGTAGCCAAAAACATTCAGTACTTC	.	TRBV2	TRBJ2-4	.
CASSAGQANYGYTF	TGTGCCAGCAGCGCGGGACAGGCCAACTATGGCTACACCTTC	TRBD1	TRBV9	TRBJ1-2	.
CASSLEQGYGYTF	TGCGCCAGCAGCTTGGAACAGGGTTACGGCTACACCTTC	.	TRBV5-1	TRBJ1-2	.
CASSQVRQGAYEQYF	TGCGCCAGCAGCCAAGTAAGACAGGGGGCCTACGAGCAGTACTTC	TRBD1	TRBV4-1	TRBJ2-7	once
CASSENGRRTDTQYF	TGTGCCAGCAGTGAAAACGGGAGGCGCACAGATACGCAGTATTTT	TRBD2	TRBV2	TRBJ2-3	once
CASSFETTYNEQFF	TGCGCCAGCAGCTTCGAGACAACTTACAATGAGCAGTTCTTC	.	TRBV5-1	TRBJ2-1	.
CASQDRGPFSYNSPLHF	TGTGCCAGCCAGGACAGGGGGCCCTTTTCCTATAATTCACCCCTCCACTTT	TRBD1	TRBV2	TRBJ1-6	.
CASSFTRHNEQFF	TGTGCCAGCAGCTTCACTAGACACAATGAGCAGTTCTTC	.	TRBV7-2	TRBJ2-1	.
CASSLNGGAADTQYF	TGTGCCAGCAGCTTGAACGGGGGGGCTGCAGATACGCAGTATTTT	TRBD2	TRBV11-2	TRBJ2-3	once
CASSLGLIEAFF	TGTGCCAGCAGCTTAGGTTTAATTGAAGCTTTCTTT	.	TRBV7-2	TRBJ1-1	.
CASSPHRDGETQYF	TGTGCCAGCAGCCCTCACAGGGACGGGGAGACCCAGTACTTC	.	TRBV9	TRBJ2-5	few
CASSSRQTFLTGELFF	TGTGCCAGCAGCTCCCGACAGACCTTTCTCACCGGGGAGCTGTTTTTT	.	TRBV28	TRBJ2-2	.
CASSLAAGTPNYGYTF	TGTGCCAGCAGCTTAGCGGCCGGGACACCTAACTATGGCTACACCTTC	.	TRBV7-2	TRBJ1-2	.
CASSPRTGGSYNEQFF	TGTGCCAGCAGTCCCCGGACAGGAGGCTCCTACAATGAGCAGTTCTTC	TRBD1	TRBV28	TRBJ2-1	.
CASSLGRVYGYTF	TGTGCCAGCAGTTTAGGCAGGGTTTATGGCTACACCTTC	.	TRBV28	TRBJ1-2	.
CASSYSGSSYNSPLHF	TGTGCCAGCAGTTACTCAGGGAGCTCCTATAATTCACCCCTCCACTTT	.	TRBV6-5	TRBJ1-6	.
CASSTGQGANNEQFF	TGTGCCAGCAGTACCGGACAGGGTGCAAACAATGAGCAGTTCTTC	TRBD1	TRBV6-4	TRBJ2-1	once
CASSVALGGNYEQYF	TGTGCCAGCAGCGTGGCCCTGGGGGGGAATTACGAGCAGTACTTC	TRBD2	TRBV5-4	TRBJ2-7	.
CASSLVVEAVRFF	TGTGCCAGCAGCTTAGTTGTGGAGGCCGTCCGGTTCTTC	.	TRBV7-2	TRBJ2-1	.
CAISDRRYGYTF	TGTGCCATCAGCGACAGGCGCTATGGCTACACCTTC	.	TRBV10-3	TRBJ1-2	.
CASSSYFSGANYEQYF	TGTGCCAGCAGCTCTTACTTTAGCGGGGCGAACTACGAGCAGTACTTC	TRBD2	TRBV5-4	TRBJ2-7	.
CASIQGGASNQPQHF	TGTGCCAGTATCCAGGGGGGAGCGAGCAATCAGCCCCAGCATTTT	TRBD1	TRBV19	TRBJ1-5	once
CASSEDRAEQFF	TGCGCCAGCAGCGAGGACAGGGCTGAGCAGTTCTTC	TRBD1	TRBV5-1	TRBJ2-1	.
CASSLLHGDSNQPQHF	TGTGCCAGCAGCTTACTCCACGGAGATAGCAATCAGCCCCAGCATTTT	.	TRBV7-2	TRBJ1-5	.
CAAGGLATNEKLFF	TGTGCCGCGGGGGGCCTTGCAACTAATGAAAAACTGTTTTTT	.	TRBV10-3	TRBJ1-4	.
CASSLVGTGGYEQYF	TGTGCCAGCAGTTTAGTCGGGACAGGGGGTTACGAGCAGTACTTC	TRBD1	TRBV28	TRBJ2-7	.
CASSITTGANTEAFF	TGTGCCAGCAGCATTACGACAGGAGCGAACACTGAAGCTTTCTTT	.	TRBV11-2	TRBJ1-1	.
CASSFFAGRSYNEQFF	TGTGCCAGCAGCTTTTTTGCGGGACGAAGCTACAATGAGCAGTTCTTC	.	TRBV7-8	TRBJ2-1	once
CASSDLGDGYTF	TGCGCCAGCAGTGATTTAGGGGATGGCTACACCTTC	.	TRBV10-1	TRBJ1-2	.